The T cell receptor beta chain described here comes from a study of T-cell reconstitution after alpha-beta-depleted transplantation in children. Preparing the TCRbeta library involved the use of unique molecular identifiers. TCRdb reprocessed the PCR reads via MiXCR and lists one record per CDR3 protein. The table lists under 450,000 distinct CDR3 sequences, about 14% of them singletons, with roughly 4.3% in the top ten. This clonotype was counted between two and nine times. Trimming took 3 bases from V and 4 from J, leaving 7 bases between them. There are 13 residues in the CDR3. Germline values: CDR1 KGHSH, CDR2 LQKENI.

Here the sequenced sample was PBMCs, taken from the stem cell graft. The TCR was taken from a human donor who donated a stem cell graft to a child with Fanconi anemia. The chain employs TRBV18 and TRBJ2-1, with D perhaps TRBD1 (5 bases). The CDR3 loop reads CASSPNRYNEQFF. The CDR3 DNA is TGTGCCAGCTCACCTAACAGGTACAATGAGCAGTTCTTC.